Below are 23 T cell receptor beta chains sequenced from a single sample in a study of T cells in Graves' hyperthyroidism and ophthalmopathy. Researchers amplified the TCR beta CDR3 regions from RNA transcripts. TCR CDR3 regions were first amplified by RT-PCR with HTBI primers. TCRdb recomputed calls from the multiplex PCR reads with MiXCR, one row per CDR3 protein. This table has about 500,000 distinct CDR3 sequences, 16% appearing once. The sequenced sample consisted of blood. All receptors derive from a young woman with Graves' hyperthyroidism.

This clonotype has more than one count but fewer than ten. The chain recombines TRBV27 with TRBJ2-3; no definite D call. The germline CDR1 and CDR2 sequences are MNHEY and SMNVEV (reference sequence). Trimming took off 6 bases at V and 5 bases at J, with 15 bases between the two ends. This CDR3 contains 14 residues. CDR3 region: CASRTILSGDTQYF. Written as DNA, the CDR3 is TGTGCCAGCAGGACGATTCTGAGTGGAGATACGCAGTATTTT.

The CDR3 spells CSARVQTTDTQYF. CDR3 bases: TGCAGTGCTAGAGTGCAGACCACAGATACGCAGTATTTT. The chain couples TRBV20-1 to TRBJ2-3, with D unresolved. Trimming removed 1 base from V and 2 bases from J, with 7 bases in between. Germline-derived CDR1 and CDR2 are DFQATT and SNEGSKA (reference sequence). CDR3 size: 13 residues.

This clonotype was observed a handful of times. J is TRBJ2-4 and V is TRBV12-3 or TRBV12-4; TRBD2 aligns across 8 bases. The CDR3 covers 15 residues. Losses at the gene ends were 6 bases for V and 3 bases for J; bases not matched to a gene: 7. CDR3 residues: CASSEREYGKNIQYF. The DNA of the CDR3 is TGTGCCAGCAGCGAGCGGGAGTACGGCAAAAACATTCAGTACTTC.

There are many counts of this clonotype. The CDR3, as DNA: TGTGCCAGCAATCCGGGGCAGAGCTCCTACAATGAGCAGTTCTTC. It is translated as CASNPGQSSYNEQFF. This chain joins TRBV12-3 or TRBV12-4 and TRBJ2-1; the D gene could be TRBD1 or TRBD2 (5 bases each). Trimming left V 7 bases short and J 0 bases short, with 13 bases between. CDR3 size: 15 residues.

The sample holds a few counts of this clonotype. Its ends do not fully match the called genes, so a read error is possible. The J gene is TRBJ1-4, the V gene TRBV6-1; D is unclear. Germline V gene data show CDR1 as MNHNS and CDR2 as SASEGT. The CDR3 consists of 15 residues. DNA for the CDR3: TGTGCCAGCAGGGAAGGAGGACGGCTTGATGAAAAACTGTTTTTT. It specifies CASREGGRLDEKLFF.

This clonotype has at least ten counts. The CDR3 coding sequence is TGCAGTGCTAGAGATTGGCTGAACACTGAAGCTTTCTTT. It specifies CSARDWLNTEAFF. The chain joins TRBV20-1 to TRBJ1-1; unclear D gene. This CDR3 is 13 amino acids long. Between the trimmed V and J ends, which lost 0 bases and 0 bases, there was a span of 5 bases. Germline V gene sequence: CDR1 DFQATT, CDR2 SNEGSKA (reference sequence).

The chain carries TRBV19 and TRBJ2-2; no clear D. The V end lost 0 bases, the J end lost 6 bases, and 5 bases lay between the germline ends. The CDR3 sequence is 13 residues long. Germline V gene data show CDR1 as LNHDA and CDR2 as SQIVND (reference sequence). The CDR3 is CASSIEPPGELFF. In nucleotides, the CDR3 is TGTGCCAGTAGTATAGAGCCTCCCGGGGAGCTGTTTTTT.

The sample holds many counts of this clonotype. The chain combines TRBV20-1 with TRBJ1-3, with 9 bases that match TRBD1. The CDR3 runs to 13 residues. V lost 1 base to trimming and J lost 7 bases; unmatched junction nucleotides: 2. Germline loops: CDR1 DFQATT, CDR2 SNEGSKA (reference sequence). DNA of the CDR3: TGCAGTGCTAGAGGGGACAGGGAGAACACCATATATTTT. It is translated as CSARGDRENTIYF.

This clonotype has a count of ten or more. This sequence joins TRBV24-1 and TRBJ2-5; 9 positions agree with TRBD2. The CDR3 runs 17 residues. Trimming removed 5 bases from V and 4 bases from J; junction bases left unmatched: 13. CDR1 is KGHDR and CDR2 is SFDVKD in the germline V gene. In nucleotides, the CDR3 is TGTGCCACCAGTGGTAGAGGCGGGGGGGCTTTGGGAGAGACCCAGTACTTC. It yields the protein CATSGRGGGALGETQYF.

This clonotype showed up just a few times. This chain joins TRBV12-3 or TRBV12-4 and TRBJ2-3; the D gene could be TRBD1 or TRBD2 (5 bases each). The CDR3 totals 13 residues. V was pared by 1 base and J by 10 bases, with 12 bases between. The CDR3 spells CASSLGTRGAQYF. DNA of the CDR3: TGTGCCAGCAGTTTAGGGACTCGAGGGGCGCAGTATTTT.

The V call is TRBV20-1, the J call TRBJ2-4; TRBD1 might be the D (5 bases). V lost 3 bases to trimming and J lost 0 bases, with 9 bases between them. CDR1 is DFQATT, CDR2 SNEGSKA, per germline (reference sequence). This CDR3 has 14 amino acids. In DNA, the CDR3 is TGCAGTGCTAGTGACAGCCTAGCCAAAAACATTCAGTACTTC. Its translation: CSASDSLAKNIQYF.

This clonotype came up once. This may be a read error: a much more frequent sequence differs by one nucleotide. The chain is built from TRBV24-1 and TRBJ1-1; D is unclear. Germline V gene data show CDR1 as KGHDR and CDR2 as SFDVKD. The V end lost 7 bases, the J end lost 3 bases, and 11 bases lay between the germline ends. The CDR3 is made up of 13 amino acids. The chain's CDR3 is CATSQEKDTEAFF. CDR3 bases: TGTGCCACCAGCCAGGAGAAGGACACTGAAGCTTTCTTT.

The V call is TRBV19, the J call TRBJ1-1; D is unclear. The V and J ends lost 2 bases and 0 bases respectively, with 7 bases between them. CDR1 and CDR2 (germline): LNHDA, SQIVND (reference sequence). The CDR3 has 14 residues. CDR3 region: CASSISPVNTEAFF. CDR3 bases: TGTGCCAGTAGTATATCCCCCGTGAACACTGAAGCTTTCTTT.

CDR3 sequence: CASSPNTIGASGNTIYF. The CDR3 bases are TGTGCCAGCTCACCCAACACGATAGGGGCCTCTGGAAACACCATATATTTT. The rearrangement joins TRBV18 to TRBJ1-3, with a weak D call TRBD1 (5 bases). Trimming took off 3 bases at V and 0 bases at J, with 15 bases between the two ends. Per germline, CDR1 KGHSH and CDR2 LQKENI. This CDR3 is built from 17 residues.

Turning to this clonotype: The junction and the germline gene differ at one end; a read error may be behind it. The rearrangement uses TRBV6-2 or TRBV6-3 and TRBJ2-5, with D maybe TRBD2 (5 bases). This CDR3 contains 14 residues. The V gene's germline CDR1 is MNHEY and CDR2 SVGEGT. In DNA, the CDR3 is TGTGCCAGTAGTTACTCGGGAAGGGAAGAGACCCAGTACTTC. It encodes CASSYSGREETQYF.

The chain recombines TRBV6-1 with TRBJ1-1; 8 bases map to TRBD1. J gave up 6 bases and V 5 bases, and 11 bases lay outside the gene matches. Germline CDR1 reads MNHNS; CDR2 reads SASEGT. This CDR3 has 15 amino acids. The CDR3 region has the DNA TGTGCCAGCAGTAATCTTCGGACAGGGAGCCCTGAAGCTTTCTTT. Protein product: CASSNLRTGSPEAFF.

This clonotype was seen many times. The chain joins TRBV3-1 to TRBJ1-1; D is unresolved. This CDR3 is 14 amino acids long. V lost 4 bases and J 1 base, leaving 10 bases between the germline ends. Germline CDR1 reads LGHDT; CDR2 reads YNNKEL (reference sequence). Here the CDR3 reads CASSRWTENTEAFF. Here the CDR3 DNA reads TGTGCCAGCAGCCGATGGACGGAGAACACTGAAGCTTTCTTT.

The chain uses TRBV29-1 and TRBJ2-1; D is possibly TRBD2 (5 bases). Trimming shortened V by 2 bases and J by 13 bases, and 18 bases separated the two germline ends. The CDR3 covers 13 residues. Germline-derived CDR1 and CDR2 are SQVTM and ANQGSEA. The DNA for the CDR3 is TGCAGCGTTGAACGTAGCGAGGGAGAAACCCAGTTCTTC. Protein: CSVERSEGETQFF.

The V and J genes are TRBV6-1 and TRBJ2-4; TRBD2 matches at 10 bases. The CDR3 is made up of 17 amino acids. CDR1 and CDR2 (germline): MNHNS, SASEGT. J lost 0 bases, V lost 6 bases, and 8 bases had no gene match. Here the CDR3 DNA reads TGTGCCAGCAGGCAGCGGGAGGGACTACTAGCCAAAAACATTCAGTACTTC. This codes for CASRQREGLLAKNIQYF.

This sequence joins TRBV7-6 and TRBJ2-1, with 12 bases identical to TRBD2. J lost 2 bases, V lost 5 bases, and 7 bases had no gene match. Germline lookup yields CDR1 SGHVS and CDR2 FNYEAQ. The CDR3 runs 17 residues. The CDR3 coding sequence is TGTGCCAGCAGCCCCGGGGCTAGCGGGGGGGCCTACAATGAGCAGTTCTTC. Protein product: CASSPGASGGAYNEQFF.

This clonotype was seen only a few times. V usage is TRBV24-1 and J usage is TRBJ1-2; D perhaps matches TRBD1 (6 bases). Looked up from germline, CDR1 is KGHDR and CDR2 is SFDVKD. This CDR3 comprises 13 residues. With 2 bases removed from V and 3 bases from J, the gap between germline ends came to 6 bases. CDR3 in amino acids: CATSDWTDYGYTF. Here the CDR3 DNA reads TGTGCCACCAGTGATTGGACAGACTATGGCTACACCTTC.

This clonotype was recorded a few times. The CDR3 sequence is CAISDPDFKGAITDTQYF. The DNA for the CDR3 is TGTGCCATCAGTGACCCCGACTTTAAGGGAGCGATCACAGATACGCAGTATTTT. The V gene is TRBV10-3, the J gene TRBJ2-3; perhaps TRBD2 as D (5 bases). Germline-derived CDR1 and CDR2 are ENHRY and SYGVKD. The CDR3 has 18 residues. Trimming took off 3 bases at V and 2 bases at J, with 21 bases between the two ends.

This clonotype was observed at least ten times. The chain couples TRBV25-1 to TRBJ1-2, with 11 positions matching TRBD1. Losses at the gene ends were 2 bases for V and 3 bases for J; bases not matched to a gene: 2. CDR3 length equals 15 residues. The V gene's germline CDR1 is MGHDK and CDR2 SYGVNS. The CDR3 region is CASSERDRGDYGYTF. The CDR3 DNA reads as TGTGCCAGCAGTGAACGGGACAGGGGGGACTATGGCTACACCTTC.